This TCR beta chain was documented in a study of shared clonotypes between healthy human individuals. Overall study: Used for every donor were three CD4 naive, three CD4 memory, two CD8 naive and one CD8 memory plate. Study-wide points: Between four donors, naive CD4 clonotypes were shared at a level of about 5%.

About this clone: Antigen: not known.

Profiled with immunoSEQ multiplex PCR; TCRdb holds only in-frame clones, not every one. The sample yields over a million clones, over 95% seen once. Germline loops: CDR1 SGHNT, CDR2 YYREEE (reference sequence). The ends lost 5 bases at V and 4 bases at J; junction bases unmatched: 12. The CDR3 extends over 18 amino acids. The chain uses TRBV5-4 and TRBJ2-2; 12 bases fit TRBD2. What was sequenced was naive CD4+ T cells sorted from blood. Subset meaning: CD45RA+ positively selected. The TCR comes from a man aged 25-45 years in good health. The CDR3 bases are TGTGCCAGCAGGGCCGGGACTAGCGGGTTCAGGGGCACCGGGGAGCTGTTTTTT. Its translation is CASRAGTSGFRGTGELFF.